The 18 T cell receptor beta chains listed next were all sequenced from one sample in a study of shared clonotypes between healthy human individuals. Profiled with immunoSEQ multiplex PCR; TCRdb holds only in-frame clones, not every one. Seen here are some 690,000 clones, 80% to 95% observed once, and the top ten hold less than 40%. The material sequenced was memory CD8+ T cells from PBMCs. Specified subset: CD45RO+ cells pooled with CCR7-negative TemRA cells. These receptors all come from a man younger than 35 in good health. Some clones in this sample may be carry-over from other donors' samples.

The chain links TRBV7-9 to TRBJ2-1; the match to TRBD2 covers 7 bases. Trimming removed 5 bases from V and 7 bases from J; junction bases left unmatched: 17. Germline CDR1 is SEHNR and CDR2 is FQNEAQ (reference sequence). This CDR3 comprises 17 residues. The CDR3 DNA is TGTGCCAGCAGCCTACCAGAGGTGGGAGGGCCATGGAATGAGCAGTTCTTC. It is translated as CASSLPEVGGPWNEQFF.

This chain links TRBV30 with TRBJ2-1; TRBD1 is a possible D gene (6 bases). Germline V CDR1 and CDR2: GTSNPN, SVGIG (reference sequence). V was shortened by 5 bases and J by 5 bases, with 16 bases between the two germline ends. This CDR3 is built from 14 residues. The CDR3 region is CAWGTGSSNNEQFF. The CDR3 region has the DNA TGTGCCTGGGGAACAGGGTCTTCTAACAATGAGCAGTTCTTC.

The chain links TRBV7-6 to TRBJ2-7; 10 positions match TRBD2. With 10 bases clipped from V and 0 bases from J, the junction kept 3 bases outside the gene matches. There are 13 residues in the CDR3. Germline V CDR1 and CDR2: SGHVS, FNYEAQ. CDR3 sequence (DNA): TGTGCCATACGACTAGCGGGCTCCTACGAGCAGTACTTC. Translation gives CAIRLAGSYEQYF. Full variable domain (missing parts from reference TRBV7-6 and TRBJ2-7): GAGVSQSPRYKVTKRGQDVALRCDPISGHVSLYWYRQALGQGPEFLTYFNYEAQQDKSGLPNDRFSAERPEGSISTLTIQRTEQRDSAMYRCAIRLAGSYEQYFGPGTRLTVT.

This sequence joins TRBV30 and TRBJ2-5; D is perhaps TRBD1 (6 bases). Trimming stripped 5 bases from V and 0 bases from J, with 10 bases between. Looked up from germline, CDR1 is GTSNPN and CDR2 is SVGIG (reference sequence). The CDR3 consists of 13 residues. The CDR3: CAWGTGYQETQYF. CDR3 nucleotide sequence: TGTGCCTGGGGTACAGGGTACCAAGAGACCCAGTACTTC.

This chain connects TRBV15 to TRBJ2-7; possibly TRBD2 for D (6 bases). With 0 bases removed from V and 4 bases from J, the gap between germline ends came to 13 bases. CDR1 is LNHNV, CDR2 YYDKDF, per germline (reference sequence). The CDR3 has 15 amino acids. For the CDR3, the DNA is TGTGCCACCAGCAGAGACTGGCGGGACCCTTACGAGCAGTACTTC. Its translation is CATSRDWRDPYEQYF. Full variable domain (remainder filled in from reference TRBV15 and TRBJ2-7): DAMVIQNPRYQVTQFGKPVTLSCSQTLNHNVMYWYQQKSSQAPKLLFHYYDKDFNNEADTPDNFQSRRPNTSFCFLDIRSPGLGDTAMYLCATSRDWRDPYEQYFGPGTRLTVT.

The CDR3 nucleotides are TGTGCCAGCAGCTCGACTAGCGGGTGGGGATCTGGCTACAATGAGCAGTTCTTC. Translation: CASSSTSGWGSGYNEQFF. The chain uses TRBV5-8 and TRBJ2-1, with 10 bases matching TRBD2. CDR3 length equals 18 residues. Germline lookup yields CDR1 SGHTS and CDR2 YDEGEE. Trimming removed 3 bases from V and 3 bases from J; junction bases left unmatched: 12.

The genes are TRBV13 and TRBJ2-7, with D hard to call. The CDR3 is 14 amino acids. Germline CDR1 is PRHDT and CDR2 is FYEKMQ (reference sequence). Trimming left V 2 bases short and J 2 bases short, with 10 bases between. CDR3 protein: CASSLLNRPYEQYF. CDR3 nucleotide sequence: TGTGCCAGCAGCTTACTCAACAGACCCTACGAGCAGTACTTC.

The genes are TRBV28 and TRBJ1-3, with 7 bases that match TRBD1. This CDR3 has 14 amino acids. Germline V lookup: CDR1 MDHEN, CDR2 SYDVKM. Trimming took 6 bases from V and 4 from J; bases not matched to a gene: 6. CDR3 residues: CASSMTGSGNTIYF. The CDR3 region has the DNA TGTGCCAGCAGCATGACAGGGTCGGGAAACACCATATATTTT.

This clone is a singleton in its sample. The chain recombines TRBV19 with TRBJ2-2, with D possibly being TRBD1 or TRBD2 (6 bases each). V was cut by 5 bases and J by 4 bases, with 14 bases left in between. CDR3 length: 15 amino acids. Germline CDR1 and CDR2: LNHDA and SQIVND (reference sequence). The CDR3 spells CASSWTAGSTGELFF. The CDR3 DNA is TGTGCCAGTAGTTGGACAGCCGGGAGCACCGGGGAGCTGTTTTTT.

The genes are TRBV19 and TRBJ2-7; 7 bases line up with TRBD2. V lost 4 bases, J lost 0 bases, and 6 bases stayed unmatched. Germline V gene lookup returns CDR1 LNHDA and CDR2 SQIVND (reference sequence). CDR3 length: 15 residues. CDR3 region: CASSSTGTISYEQYF. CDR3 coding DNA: TGTGCCAGTAGTAGTACCGGGACTATCTCCTACGAGCAGTACTTC.

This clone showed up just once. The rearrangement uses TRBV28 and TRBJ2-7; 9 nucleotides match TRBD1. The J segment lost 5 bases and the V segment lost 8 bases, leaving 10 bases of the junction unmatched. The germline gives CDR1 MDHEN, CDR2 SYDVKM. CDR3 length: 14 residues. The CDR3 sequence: CASAPGQGVDEQYF. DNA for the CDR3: TGTGCCAGCGCACCGGGACAGGGTGTAGACGAGCAGTACTTC.

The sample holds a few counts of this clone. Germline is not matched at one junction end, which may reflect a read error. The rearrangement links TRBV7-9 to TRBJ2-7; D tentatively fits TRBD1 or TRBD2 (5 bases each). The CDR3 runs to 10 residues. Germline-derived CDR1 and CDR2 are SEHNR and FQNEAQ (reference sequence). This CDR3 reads CASSLGDLLF. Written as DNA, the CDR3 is TGTGCCAGCAGCCTGGGGGACCTCCTGTTC.

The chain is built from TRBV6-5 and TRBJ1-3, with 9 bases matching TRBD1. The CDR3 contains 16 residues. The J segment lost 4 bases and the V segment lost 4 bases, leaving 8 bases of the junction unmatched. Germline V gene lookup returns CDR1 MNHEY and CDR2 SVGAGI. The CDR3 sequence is CASSFSDRGIGNTIYF. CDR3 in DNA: TGTGCCAGCAGTTTCTCGGACAGGGGTATCGGAAACACCATATATTTT.

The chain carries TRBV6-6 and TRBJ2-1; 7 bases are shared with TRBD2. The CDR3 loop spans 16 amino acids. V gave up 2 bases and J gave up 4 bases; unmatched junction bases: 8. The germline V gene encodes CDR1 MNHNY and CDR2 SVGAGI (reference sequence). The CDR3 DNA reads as TGTGCCAGCAGTTACCCTACTAGCGATTGGTACAATGAGCAGTTCTTC. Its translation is CASSYPTSDWYNEQFF.

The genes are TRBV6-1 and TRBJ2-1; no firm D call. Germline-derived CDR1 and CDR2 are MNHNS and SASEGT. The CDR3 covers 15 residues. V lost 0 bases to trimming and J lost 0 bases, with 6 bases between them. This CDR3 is CASSEARSSYNEQFF. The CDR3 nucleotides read TGTGCCAGCAGTGAAGCGCGGAGCTCCTACAATGAGCAGTTCTTC.

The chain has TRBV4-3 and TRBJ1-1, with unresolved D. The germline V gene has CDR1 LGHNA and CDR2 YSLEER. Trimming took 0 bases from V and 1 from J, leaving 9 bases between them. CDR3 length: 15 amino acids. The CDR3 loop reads CASSQDVWTNTEAFF. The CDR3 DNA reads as TGCGCCAGCAGCCAAGATGTGTGGACGAACACTGAAGCTTTCTTT.

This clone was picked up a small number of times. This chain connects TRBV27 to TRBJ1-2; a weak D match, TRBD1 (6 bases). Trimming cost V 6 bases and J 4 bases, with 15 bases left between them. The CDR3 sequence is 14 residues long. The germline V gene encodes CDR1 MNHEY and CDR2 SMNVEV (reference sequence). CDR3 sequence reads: CASSEGGAPYGYTF. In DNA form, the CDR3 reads TGTGCCAGCAGCGAGGGGGGGGCCCCCTATGGCTACACCTTC.

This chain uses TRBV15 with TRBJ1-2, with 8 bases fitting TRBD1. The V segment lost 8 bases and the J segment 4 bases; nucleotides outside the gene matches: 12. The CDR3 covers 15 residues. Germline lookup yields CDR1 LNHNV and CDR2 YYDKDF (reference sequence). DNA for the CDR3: TGTGCCACCGGTGGACAGGGAGGATTGGGCTATGGCTACACCTTC. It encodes CATGGQGGLGYGYTF.